The 24 T cell receptor beta chains reported below all come from one sample, sequenced in a study of OX40 agonist ivuxolimab in advanced cancers. Profiled with immunoSEQ multiplex PCR; TCRdb holds only in-frame clones, not every one. Seen here are fewer than 100,000 clones, approximately 90% observed once, and the top ten hold around 0.33%. The sequences come from CD4+ or CD8+ T cells sorted from blood, collected in a trial of the OX40 agonist ivuxolimab. Receptors originate from an adult with an advanced solid tumor such as melanoma, head and neck, liver or kidney cancer.

This clone was counted once. V usage is TRBV6-5 and J usage is TRBJ2-7; D call uncertain. CDR1 is MNHEY, CDR2 SVGAGI, per germline. V was clipped by 4 bases and J by 2 bases, with 12 bases between them. CDR3 length: 14 amino acids. The CDR3 bases are TGTGCCAGCAGTTTGGGGTCCTTAGCCTACGAGCAGTACTTC. Protein product: CASSLGSLAYEQYF.

This clone occurred once. CDR3 amino acids: CASSRGLAANTGELFF. The CDR3 DNA reads as TGTGCCAGCAGCCGAGGACTAGCGGCGAACACCGGGGAGCTGTTTTTT. The chain combines TRBV5-8 with TRBJ2-2; 10 bases fit TRBD2. V dropped 4 bases and J dropped 0; count of bases not matched to a gene: 3. The CDR3 contains 16 residues. The germline V gene encodes CDR1 SGHTS and CDR2 YDEGEE.

The rearrangement links TRBV19 to TRBJ2-1; TRBD2 aligns across 11 bases. Losses at the gene ends were 6 bases for V and 9 bases for J; bases not matched to a gene: 7. The CDR3 is made up of 14 amino acids. CDR1 LNHDA and CDR2 SQIVND come from the germline V gene (reference sequence). CDR3 sequence (DNA): TGTGCCAGTAGGTCGGCTAGCGGGAGGTTTGAGCAGTTCTTC. Encoded protein: CASRSASGRFEQFF. The complete variable domain, with remaining parts taken from reference TRBV19 and TRBJ2-1, reads DGGITQSPKYLFRKEGQNVTLSCEQNLNHDAMYWYRQDPGQGLRLIYYSQIVNDFQKGDIAEGYSVSREKKESFPLTVTSAQKNPTAFYLCASRSASGRFEQFFGPGTRLTVL.

This clone appeared once. The chain employs TRBV12-5 and TRBJ2-3, with TRBD2 matching over 11 bases. Germline lookup yields CDR1 LGHNT and CDR2 FRNRAP. V shed 7 bases, J shed 5 bases, and the junction held 11 bases outside the gene matches. This CDR3 region has 16 residues. DNA for the CDR3: TGTGCTAGTGCCCAACATGGTGGGACTAGCGGAGATACGCAGTATTTT. Encoded protein: CASAQHGGTSGDTQYF.

The V gene is TRBV6-5, the J gene TRBJ2-1, with D unclear. Germline CDR1 MNHEY, CDR2 SVGAGI. The CDR3 contains 13 residues. V lost 10 bases, J lost 4 bases, and 14 bases lay in between. The CDR3 sequence is CATRVGEYNEQFF. CDR3 in DNA: TGTGCCACACGGGTCGGAGAGTACAATGAGCAGTTCTTC.

The rearrangement links TRBV28 to TRBJ2-2, with D tentatively TRBD2 (6 bases). The V and J ends lost 5 bases and 6 bases respectively, with 16 bases between them. The CDR3 has 15 amino acids. CDR1 and CDR2 (germline): MDHEN, SYDVKM. Here the CDR3 DNA reads TGTGCCAGCAGTATTTATAGGAGGGTTTCCGGGGAGCTGTTTTTT. This translates into CASSIYRRVSGELFF. Drawing the rest from reference TRBV28 and TRBJ2-2, the complete variable domain is DVKVTQSSRYLVKRTGEKVFLECVQDMDHENMFWYRQDPGLGLRLIYFSYDVKMKEKGDIPEGYSVSREKKERFSLILESASTNQTSMYLCASSIYRRVSGELFFGEGSRLTVL.

This chain links TRBV7-2 with TRBJ2-1; 12 positions agree with TRBD2. J lost 7 bases, V lost 2 bases, and 6 bases had no gene match. The CDR3 spans 16 residues. The germline gives CDR1 SGHTA, CDR2 FQGNSA. The CDR3 DNA reads as TGTGCCAGCAGCTTAAGGCTAGCGGGAGGGCCGAATGAGCAGTTCTTC. Translating gives CASSLRLAGGPNEQFF.

This clone has only one observation. At one end the junction does not follow the germline gene, possibly because of a read error. The CDR3 is CASSWGGEAIF. In DNA form, the CDR3 reads TGTGCCAGCAGTTGGGGGGGTGAAGCAATCTTT. The chain combines TRBV28 with TRBJ1-1; D possibly corresponds to TRBD1 (5 bases). Germline CDR1 reads MDHEN; CDR2 reads SYDVKM. The CDR3 runs to 11 residues.

CDR3 loop: CASSLDAGGRGNEQFF. The CDR3 DNA reads as TGTGCCAGCAGCTTGGATGCGGGGGGGCGTGGGAATGAGCAGTTCTTC. This sequence joins TRBV7-2 and TRBJ2-1, with TRBD2 matching over 9 bases. This CDR3 comprises 16 residues. V was pared by 3 bases and J by 7 bases, with 10 bases of the junction left unmatched. Germline V CDR1 and CDR2: SGHTA, FQGNSA.

The rearrangement links TRBV7-2 to TRBJ2-3; TRBD2 matches at 11 bases. Unmatched junction bases numbered 10, after V lost 3 bases and J lost 5 bases. The CDR3 extends over 17 amino acids. The germline CDR1 and CDR2 sequences are SGHTA and FQGNSA. CDR3 bases: TGTGCCAGCAGCTTGAGTGTTTTTAGCGGGAGGGAAGATACGCAGTATTTT. Its protein is CASSLSVFSGREDTQYF.

The chain has TRBV9 and TRBJ2-2, with TRBD1 matching 7 bases. Trimming cost V 4 bases and J 5 bases; bases outside gene matches: 11. This CDR3 has 16 residues. The germline CDR1 and CDR2 sequences are SGDLS and YYNGEE. The CDR3 reads CASSSRRGGGTGELFF. The CDR3 DNA reads TGTGCCAGCAGCTCCCGTCGAGGGGGCGGGACCGGGGAGCTGTTTTTT.

The chain carries TRBV30 and TRBJ1-4; D remains ambiguous. This CDR3 has 13 amino acids. Germline CDR1 GTSNPN, CDR2 SVGIG (reference sequence). The CDR3 region is CAIRPQRGEKLFF. The DNA for the CDR3 is TGTGCAATTAGACCTCAACGGGGTGAAAAACTGTTTTTT.

This chain uses TRBV18 with TRBJ1-3; possibly TRBD1 for D (6 bases). CDR1 is KGHSH, CDR2 LQKENI, per germline. This CDR3 spans 16 amino acids. V dropped 2 bases and J dropped 0 bases, with 11 bases sitting between them. This chain's CDR3 is CASSPWDTSSGNTIYF. The CDR3 DNA follows: TGTGCCAGCTCACCATGGGACACGAGCTCTGGAAACACCATATATTTT.

This chain connects TRBV7-9 to TRBJ2-2, with 7 positions matching TRBD1. J gave up 1 base and V 5 bases, and 4 bases lay outside the gene matches. This CDR3 region has 15 residues. CDR1 and CDR2 (germline): SEHNR, FQNEAQ (reference sequence). The CDR3 coding sequence is TGTGCCAGCAGCCGAGGACAGGTGAACACCGGGGAGCTGTTTTTT. It codes for CASSRGQVNTGELFF.

The chain couples TRBV5-1 to TRBJ2-7, with 7 bases identical to TRBD1. The germline V gene has CDR1 SGHRS and CDR2 YFSETQ. This CDR3 is 16 amino acids long. The junction had 12 bases not matched to a gene; V was cut back by 4 bases and J by 2 bases. The CDR3 is CASSLKGQPSTYEQYF. CDR3 bases: TGCGCCAGCAGCCTAAAGGGACAGCCTTCGACCTACGAGCAGTACTTC.

The sample holds a few counts of this clone. The J gene is TRBJ2-3, the V gene TRBV11-3, with 8 bases aligning to TRBD2. The CDR3 is made up of 15 amino acids. Germline lookup yields CDR1 SGHNT and CDR2 YENEEA. The ends lost 1 base at V and 5 bases at J; junction bases unmatched: 5. The CDR3 loop reads CASSLAGGRGDTQYF. CDR3 bases: TGTGCCAGCAGCTTAGCGGGAGGGCGAGGAGATACGCAGTATTTT. Full variable domain (missing parts from reference TRBV11-3 and TRBJ2-3): EAGVVQSPRYKIIEKKQPVAFWCNPISGHNTLYWYLQNLGQGPELLIRYENEEAVDDSQLPKDRFSAERLKGVDSTLKIQPAELGDSAVYLCASSLAGGRGDTQYFGPGTRLTVL.

CDR3 protein: CASSTKNLGTSGGYNEQFF. Here the CDR3 DNA reads TGTGCCAGTAGTACCAAAAACCTCGGGACTAGCGGAGGTTACAATGAGCAGTTCTTC. The V gene is TRBV19, the J gene TRBJ2-1; the match to TRBD2 covers 11 bases. Germline CDR1 is LNHDA and CDR2 is SQIVND (reference sequence). This CDR3 is 19 amino acids long. The J segment lost 4 bases and the V segment lost 4 bases, leaving 15 bases of the junction unmatched.

The chain recombines TRBV4-2 with TRBJ2-1; unclear D gene. This CDR3 is built from 16 residues. Trimming took 3 bases from V and 7 from J, leaving 19 bases between them. In germline, CDR1 is LGHNA, CDR2 YNFKEQ. The CDR3 protein is CASSHGDRVIVNEQFF. The CDR3 nucleotides are TGTGCCAGCAGCCACGGTGATCGTGTAATTGTAAATGAGCAGTTCTTC.

The chain links TRBV19 to TRBJ2-2; D may be TRBD2 (6 bases). CDR1 is LNHDA and CDR2 is SQIVND in the germline V gene (reference sequence). This CDR3 region has 17 residues. V was cut by 4 bases and J by 2 bases, with 17 bases left in between. CDR3 residues: CASSKGMRGLNTGELFF. The CDR3 DNA reads TGTGCCAGTAGTAAGGGTATGCGGGGACTTAACACCGGGGAGCTGTTTTTT.

V and J are TRBV7-2 and TRBJ2-7; TRBD2 agrees at 14 bases. The CDR3 is 17 amino acids. Germline CDR1 SGHTA, CDR2 FQGNSA. The V segment lost 0 bases and the J segment 1 base; nucleotides outside the gene matches: 2. As DNA, the CDR3 is TGTGCCAGCAGCTTAGCCGGGACTAGCGGGAGATCCTACGAGCAGTACTTC. Amino acids: CASSLAGTSGRSYEQYF.

The chain joins TRBV4-3 to TRBJ1-1, with D unresolved. Germline V CDR1 and CDR2: LGHNA, YSLEER. Deletions cut 0 bases from V and 6 bases from J, with 17 bases between. The CDR3 covers 16 residues. The CDR3 DNA reads TGCGCCAGCAGCCAAGATTCGGTGAGGGTAGGAGCTGAAGCTTTCTTT. Its protein is CASSQDSVRVGAEAFF.

As for this clone: One junction end disagrees with the germline gene, perhaps due to a read error. CDR3 loop: CASSLAGQKQFF. The CDR3 region has the DNA TGTGCCAGCAGCCTAGCGGGGCAAAAGCAGTTCTTC. This chain joins TRBV11-1 and TRBJ2-1, with 9 positions matching TRBD2. The CDR3 loop spans 12 amino acids. Germline V lookup: CDR1 SGHAT, CDR2 FQDESV (reference sequence).

The rearrangement links TRBV21-1 to TRBJ2-5; TRBD1 is the table's D call and was not checked against the DNA. TRBV21-1 is designated a pseudogene. There are 14 residues in the CDR3. The CDR3 region is CASIGRQGGETQYF. Here the CDR3 DNA reads TGTGCCAGCATCGGGAGACAGGGCGGGGAGACCCAGTACTTC.

The chain carries TRBV9 and TRBJ2-1; perhaps D is TRBD1 or TRBD2 (5 bases each). V was shortened by 1 base and J by 5 bases, with 13 bases between the two germline ends. CDR1 is SGDLS and CDR2 is YYNGEE in the germline V gene. The length of the CDR3 is 15 residues. Here the CDR3 reads CASSVSGTADNEQFF. For the CDR3, the DNA is TGTGCCAGCAGCGTATCCGGGACGGCCGACAATGAGCAGTTCTTC.